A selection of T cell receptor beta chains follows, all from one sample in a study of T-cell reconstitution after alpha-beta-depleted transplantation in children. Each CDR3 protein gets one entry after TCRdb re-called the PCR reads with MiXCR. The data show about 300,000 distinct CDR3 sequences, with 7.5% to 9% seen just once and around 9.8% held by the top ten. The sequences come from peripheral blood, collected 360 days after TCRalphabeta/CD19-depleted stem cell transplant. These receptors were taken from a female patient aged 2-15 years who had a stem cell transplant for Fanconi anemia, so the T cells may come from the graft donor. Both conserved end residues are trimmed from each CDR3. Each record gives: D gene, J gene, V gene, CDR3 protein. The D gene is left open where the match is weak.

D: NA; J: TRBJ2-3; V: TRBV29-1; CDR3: SVKRGTGTDTQY
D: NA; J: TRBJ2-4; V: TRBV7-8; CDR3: ASSWTQGAKNIQY
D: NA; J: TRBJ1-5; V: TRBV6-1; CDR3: ASSDLGLRNQPQH
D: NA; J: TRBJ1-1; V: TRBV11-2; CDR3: ASSSRPGRLNTEAF
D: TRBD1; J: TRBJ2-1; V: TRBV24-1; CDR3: ATSDSGDRAHNEQF
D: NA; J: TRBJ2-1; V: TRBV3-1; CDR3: ASSIYDDEQF
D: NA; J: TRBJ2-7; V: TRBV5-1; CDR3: ASSLTSNRDTYEQY
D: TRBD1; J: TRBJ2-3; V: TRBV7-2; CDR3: ASSLGTGYLEDTQY
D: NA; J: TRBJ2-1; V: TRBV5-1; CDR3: ASSLAVNNEQF
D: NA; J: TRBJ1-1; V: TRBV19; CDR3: ASSRPGVNTEAF
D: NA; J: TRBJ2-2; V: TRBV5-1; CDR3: ASSPTLGTNTGELF
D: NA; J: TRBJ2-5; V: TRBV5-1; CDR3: ASSFRTGEGETQY
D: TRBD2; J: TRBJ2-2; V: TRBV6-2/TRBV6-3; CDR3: ASTKSGGVNTGELF
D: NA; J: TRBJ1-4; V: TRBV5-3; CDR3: ATSPGPTNEKLF
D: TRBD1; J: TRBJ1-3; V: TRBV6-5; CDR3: ASSYVQGARGNTIY
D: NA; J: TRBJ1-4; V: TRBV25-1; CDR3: ASSDSVRKLF
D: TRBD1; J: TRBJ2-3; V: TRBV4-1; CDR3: ASSFGTGLRTDTQY
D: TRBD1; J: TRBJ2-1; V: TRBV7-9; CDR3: ASSIPGGGPYNEQF
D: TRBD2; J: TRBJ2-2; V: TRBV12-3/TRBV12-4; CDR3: ASSLTGGGTGELF
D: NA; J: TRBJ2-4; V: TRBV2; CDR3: ASSEDLAKNIQY
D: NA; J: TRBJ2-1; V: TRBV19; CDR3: ASSPQGPNYNEQF
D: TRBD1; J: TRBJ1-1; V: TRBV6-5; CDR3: ASSRAGGGIHTEAF
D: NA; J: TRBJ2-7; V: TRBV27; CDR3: ASSLGISFYEQY
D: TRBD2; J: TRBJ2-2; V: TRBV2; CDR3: ASRSGTSGYPETGELF
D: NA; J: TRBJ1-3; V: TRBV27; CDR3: ASSGLGNSGNTIY
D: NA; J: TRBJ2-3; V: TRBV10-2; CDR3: ASSESGTDTQY
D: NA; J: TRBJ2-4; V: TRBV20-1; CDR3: SARDTRLAKNIQY
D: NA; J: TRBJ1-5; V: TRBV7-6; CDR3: ASSLTEARPQH
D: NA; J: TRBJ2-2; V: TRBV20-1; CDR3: SARTGNLNTGELF
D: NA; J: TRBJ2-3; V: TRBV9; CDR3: ASSVDVGRRHADTQY
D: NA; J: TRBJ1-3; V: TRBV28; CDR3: ASSLDIRYVNTIY
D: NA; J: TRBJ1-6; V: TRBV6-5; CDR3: ASSSLPAGSRNNNSPLH
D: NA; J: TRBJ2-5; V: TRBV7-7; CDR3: ASSGPGSETQY
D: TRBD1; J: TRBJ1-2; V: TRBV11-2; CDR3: ASSRRGTGDGYT
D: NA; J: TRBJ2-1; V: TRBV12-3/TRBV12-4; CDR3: ASNLRGYNEQF
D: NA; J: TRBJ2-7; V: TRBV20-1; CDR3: SARVQAYEQY
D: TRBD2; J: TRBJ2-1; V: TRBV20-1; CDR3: SARTGGAYNEQF
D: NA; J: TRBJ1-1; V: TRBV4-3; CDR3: ASSQDWGSQMNTEAF
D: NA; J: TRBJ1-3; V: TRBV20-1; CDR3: SASIPPLRNTIY
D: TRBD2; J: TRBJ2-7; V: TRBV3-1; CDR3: ASSQRLAGGYYEQY